The 10 T cell receptor beta chains below were found in one sample sequenced in a study of T cell responses to AZD1222 COVID-19 vaccine. Assay: immunoSEQ multiplex PCR; the TCRdb copy retains only in-frame clones and omits some. The sample shows under 150,000 clones, 85% to 95% of them seen only once. Source: peripheral blood, taken on day 0 of AZD1222 vaccination. The source is an adult in good health.

A single count supports this clone. This chain connects TRBV28 to TRBJ2-7, with TRBD2 identical over 7 bases. V lost 7 bases and J lost 4; bases outside the gene matches: 10. Germline CDR1 reads MDHEN; CDR2 reads SYDVKM. The CDR3 sequence is 14 residues long. The CDR3 spells CASISGTTLYEQYF. The CDR3 DNA sequence: TGTGCCAGCATCTCCGGGACTACCCTTTACGAGCAGTACTTC.

The chain is built from TRBV19 and TRBJ2-1, with 7 bases aligning to TRBD2. Unmatched junction bases numbered 5, after V lost 4 bases and J lost 2 bases. The germline CDR1 and CDR2 sequences are LNHDA and SQIVND (reference sequence). The CDR3 spans 15 residues. This CDR3 is CASSRGGTTYNEQFF. The CDR3 nucleotides are TGTGCCAGTAGTAGGGGAGGGACTACCTACAATGAGCAGTTCTTC.

This chain links TRBV6-5 with TRBJ1-1; TRBD1 might be the D (6 bases). Germline-derived CDR1 and CDR2 are MNHEY and SVGAGI. V shed 0 bases and J shed 4 bases, with 12 bases lying between them. The CDR3 is made up of 15 amino acids. CDR3 residues: CASSYSFSGATEAFF. The CDR3 DNA reads as TGTGCCAGCAGTTACTCTTTTTCGGGGGCCACTGAAGCTTTCTTT.

V is TRBV6-5 and J is TRBJ1-2; 8 bases map to TRBD1. This CDR3 spans 13 amino acids. CDR1 is MNHEY, CDR2 SVGAGI, per germline. Trimming took 6 bases from V and 4 from J; bases not matched to a gene: 4. The CDR3 bases are TGTGCCAGCAGCCAAGACAGGGGCTATGGCTACACCTTC. Translated: CASSQDRGYGYTF.

DNA for the CDR3: TGTGCCAGCAGTGCCCACGGGGTTGACAATCAGCCCCAGCATTTT. Translation gives CASSAHGVDNQPQHF. The rearrangement joins TRBV2 to TRBJ1-5; no clear D gene. V was trimmed by 4 bases and J by 3 bases, leaving 13 bases between them. This CDR3 has 15 residues. CDR1 is SNHLY and CDR2 is FYNNEI in the germline V gene.

The CDR3 nucleotides read TGTGCCAGCAGTGACACCGGGGAGCTGTTTTTT. Translation: CASSDTGELFF. The chain joins TRBV27 to TRBJ2-2; D remains unclear. The CDR3 is made up of 11 amino acids. V was cut by 5 bases and J by 3 bases, with 1 base left in between. From germline, CDR1 is MNHEY and CDR2 SMNVEV (reference sequence).

J is TRBJ2-2 and V is TRBV29-1; tentatively, D is TRBD2 (6 bases). Trimming removed 2 bases at V and 3 bases at J, with 22 bases between. This CDR3 contains 18 residues. The germline V gene encodes CDR1 SQVTM and CDR2 ANQGSEA. The CDR3 sequence: CSVESQIGTGGDTGELFF. The CDR3 DNA sequence: TGCAGCGTTGAATCTCAGATAGGAACCGGGGGAGACACCGGGGAGCTGTTTTTT.

The chain employs TRBV23-1 and TRBJ2-7; TRBD2 agrees at 11 bases. TRBV23-1 has ORF status, its function being uncertain. The CDR3 totals 14 residues. V lost 5 bases and J lost 1; bases outside the gene matches: 1. The CDR3 DNA reads as TGCGCCAGCAGTGGGACTAGCGGTTCCTACGAGCAGTACTTC. It encodes CASSGTSGSYEQYF.

The CDR3 region has the DNA TGTGCCAGCAGTGAATTTTCCACTTCCTACGAGCAGTACTTC. Residues: CASSEFSTSYEQYF. The chain couples TRBV6-1 to TRBJ2-7; D gene ambiguous. Trimming took off 2 bases at V and 1 base at J, with 9 bases between the two ends. Germline CDR1 reads MNHNS; CDR2 reads SASEGT. The CDR3 consists of 14 residues.

This chain connects TRBV28 to TRBJ1-5; D unclear. Looked up from germline, CDR1 is MDHEN and CDR2 is SYDVKM. Trimming removed 5 bases from V and 3 bases from J, with 8 bases in between. The CDR3 runs to 13 residues. CDR3 residues: CASSPINNQPQHF. CDR3 sequence (DNA): TGTGCCAGCAGTCCCATTAACAATCAGCCCCAGCATTTT.